Detailed here is one T cell receptor beta chain. Its antigen is currently unknown. This sample stems from a study of blood T cells in healthy people across ages. A second PCR of roughly 7 to 11 cycles used a sample-barcoded 5' primer and a J-beta primer mix. MiXCR, run by TCRdb on the 5' RACE reads, gives a single entry per CDR3 protein. The sample holds about 1.5 million distinct CDR3 sequences, approximately 42% seen once. Per-sample yields of isolated PBMCs were at least 6 million. Every sample gave at least 5 micrograms of total RNA when it was extracted. Study-level points and caveats: Underestimates were what the diversity estimates from one million T cells were considered to be. Age brought a roughly linear fall in TCR beta diversity measured per million T cells.

V gave up 5 bases and J gave up 5 bases, with 25 bases separating them. CDR1 and CDR2 (germline): SEHNR, FQNEAQ (reference sequence). This CDR3 is built from 18 residues. The chain carries TRBV7-9 and TRBJ1-5, with no clear D. This clonotype was sampled from a woman aged 18-29 years in good health. The source material was blood. CDR3 sequence: CASSPGEARRGRHQPQHF. The DNA of the CDR3 is TGTGCCAGCAGCCCTGGAGAGGCGAGACGAGGGAGGCATCAGCCCCAGCATTTT.